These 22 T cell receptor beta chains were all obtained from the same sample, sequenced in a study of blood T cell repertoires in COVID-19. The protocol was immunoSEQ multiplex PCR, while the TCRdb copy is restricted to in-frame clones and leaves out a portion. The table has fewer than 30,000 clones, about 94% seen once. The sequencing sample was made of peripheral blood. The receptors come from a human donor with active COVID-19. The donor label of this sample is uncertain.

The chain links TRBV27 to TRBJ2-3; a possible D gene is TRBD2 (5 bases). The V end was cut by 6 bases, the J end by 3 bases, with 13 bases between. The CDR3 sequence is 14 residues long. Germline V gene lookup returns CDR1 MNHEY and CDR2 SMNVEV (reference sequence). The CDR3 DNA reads TGTGCCAGCAGCGGGAATGCGTGGACAGATACGCAGTATTTT. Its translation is CASSGNAWTDTQYF.

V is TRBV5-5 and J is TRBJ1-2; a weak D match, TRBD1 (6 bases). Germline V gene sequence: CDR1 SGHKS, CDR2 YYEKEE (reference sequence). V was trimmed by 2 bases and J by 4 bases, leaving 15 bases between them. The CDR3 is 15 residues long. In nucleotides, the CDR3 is TGTGCCAGCAGCTTTTCGGCCGGACAGTCCTATGGCTACACCTTC. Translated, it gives CASSFSAGQSYGYTF.

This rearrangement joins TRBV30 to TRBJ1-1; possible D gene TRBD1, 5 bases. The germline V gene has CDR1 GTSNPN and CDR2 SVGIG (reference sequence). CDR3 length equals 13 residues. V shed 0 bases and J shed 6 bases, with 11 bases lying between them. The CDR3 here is CAWSVGGIPEAFF. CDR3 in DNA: TGTGCCTGGAGTGTTGGGGGGATCCCTGAAGCTTTCTTT.

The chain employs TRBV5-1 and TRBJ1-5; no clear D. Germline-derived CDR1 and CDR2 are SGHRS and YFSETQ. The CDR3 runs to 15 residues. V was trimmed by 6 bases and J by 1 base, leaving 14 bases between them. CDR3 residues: CASTRRTGSNQPQHF. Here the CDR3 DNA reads TGCGCCAGCACCCGAAGGACTGGGAGCAATCAGCCCCAGCATTTT.

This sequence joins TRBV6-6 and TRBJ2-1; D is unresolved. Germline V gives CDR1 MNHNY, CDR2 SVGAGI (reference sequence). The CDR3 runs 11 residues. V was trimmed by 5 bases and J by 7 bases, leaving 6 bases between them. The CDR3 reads CASSRQNEQFF. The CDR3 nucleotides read TGTGCCAGCAGTCGTCAAAATGAGCAGTTCTTC.

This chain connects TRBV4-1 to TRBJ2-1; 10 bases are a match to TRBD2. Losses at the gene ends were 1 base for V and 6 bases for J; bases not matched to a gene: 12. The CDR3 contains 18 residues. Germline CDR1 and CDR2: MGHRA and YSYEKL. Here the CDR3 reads CASSQAARVAGGGNEQFF. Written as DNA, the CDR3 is TGCGCCAGCAGCCAAGCCGCTCGGGTAGCGGGAGGTGGCAATGAGCAGTTCTTC.

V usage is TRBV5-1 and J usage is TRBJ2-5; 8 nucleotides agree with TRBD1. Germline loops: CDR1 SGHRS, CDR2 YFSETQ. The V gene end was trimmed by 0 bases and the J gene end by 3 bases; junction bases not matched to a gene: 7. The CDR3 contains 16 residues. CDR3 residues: CASSLVRTGKKETQYF. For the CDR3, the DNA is TGCGCCAGCAGCTTGGTGCGGACAGGGAAAAAAGAGACCCAGTACTTC.

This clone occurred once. The CDR3 coding sequence is TGCGCCAGCAGCTTGTTCGCGGGATCCCCCGGGGAGCTGTTTTTT. This sequence encodes CASSLFAGSPGELFF. The chain is built from TRBV5-1 and TRBJ2-2; a possible D gene is TRBD2 (6 bases). V lost 1 base and J 6 bases, leaving 13 bases between the germline ends. This CDR3 is 15 amino acids long. Germline V CDR1 and CDR2: SGHRS, YFSETQ.

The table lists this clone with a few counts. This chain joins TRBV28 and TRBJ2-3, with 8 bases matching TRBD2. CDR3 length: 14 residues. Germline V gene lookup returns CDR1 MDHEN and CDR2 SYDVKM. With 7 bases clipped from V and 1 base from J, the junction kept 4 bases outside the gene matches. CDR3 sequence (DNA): TGTGCCAGCAAGGCCGGGGGGGGCACAGATACGCAGTATTTT. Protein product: CASKAGGGTDTQYF.

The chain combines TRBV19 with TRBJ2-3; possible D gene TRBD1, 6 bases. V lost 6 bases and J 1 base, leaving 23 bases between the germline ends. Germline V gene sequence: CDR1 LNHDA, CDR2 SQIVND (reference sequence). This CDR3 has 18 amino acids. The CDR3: CASSPETTRGKRTDTQYF. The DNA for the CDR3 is TGTGCCAGTAGCCCAGAGACGACCAGGGGCAAACGCACAGATACGCAGTATTTT. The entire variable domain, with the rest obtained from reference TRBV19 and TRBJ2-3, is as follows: DGGITQSPKYLFRKEGQNVTLSCEQNLNHDAMYWYRQDPGQGLRLIYYSQIVNDFQKGDIAEGYSVSREKKESFPLTVTSAQKNPTAFYLCASSPETTRGKRTDTQYFGPGTRLTVL.

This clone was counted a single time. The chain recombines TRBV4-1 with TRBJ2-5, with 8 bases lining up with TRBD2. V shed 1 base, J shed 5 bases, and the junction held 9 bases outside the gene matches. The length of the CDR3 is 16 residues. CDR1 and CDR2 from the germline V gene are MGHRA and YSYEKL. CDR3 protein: CASSQAPGLGGETQYF. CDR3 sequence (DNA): TGCGCCAGCAGCCAAGCACCGGGACTAGGCGGGGAGACCCAGTACTTC.

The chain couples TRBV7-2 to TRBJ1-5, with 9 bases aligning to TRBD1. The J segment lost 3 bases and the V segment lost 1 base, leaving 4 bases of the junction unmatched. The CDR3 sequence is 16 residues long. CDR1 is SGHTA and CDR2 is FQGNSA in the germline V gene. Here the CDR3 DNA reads TGTGCCAGCAGCTTAGTAGGGACAGGGACCAATCAGCCCCAGCATTTT. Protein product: CASSLVGTGTNQPQHF.

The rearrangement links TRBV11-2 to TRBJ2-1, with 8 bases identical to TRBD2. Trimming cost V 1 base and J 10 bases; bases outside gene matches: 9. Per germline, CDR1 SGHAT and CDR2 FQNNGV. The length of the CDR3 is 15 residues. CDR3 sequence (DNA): TGTGCCAGCAGCTTAGCGGGACTAGTCGATCGGGAGCAGTTCTTC. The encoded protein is CASSLAGLVDREQFF.

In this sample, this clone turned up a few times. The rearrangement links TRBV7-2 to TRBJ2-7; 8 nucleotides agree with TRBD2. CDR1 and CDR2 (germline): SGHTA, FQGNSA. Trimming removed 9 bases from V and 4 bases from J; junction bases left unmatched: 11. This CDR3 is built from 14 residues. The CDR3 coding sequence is TGTGCCAGTGTCGGCCGGGGGGGCTTTTACGAGCAGTACTTC. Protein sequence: CASVGRGGFYEQYF.

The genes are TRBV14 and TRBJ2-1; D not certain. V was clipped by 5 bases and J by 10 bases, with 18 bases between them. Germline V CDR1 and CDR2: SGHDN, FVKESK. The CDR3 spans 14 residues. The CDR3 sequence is CASSTLARVSEQFF. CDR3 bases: TGTGCCAGCAGCACCCTCGCGAGAGTCTCCGAGCAGTTCTTC.

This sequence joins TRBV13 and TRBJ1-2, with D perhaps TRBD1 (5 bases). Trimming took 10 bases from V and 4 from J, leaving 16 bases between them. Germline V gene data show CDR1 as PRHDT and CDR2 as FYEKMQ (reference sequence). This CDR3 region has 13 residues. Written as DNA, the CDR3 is TGTGCCACCCGGGGGAGGGATTCCTATGGCTACACCTTC. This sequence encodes CATRGRDSYGYTF.

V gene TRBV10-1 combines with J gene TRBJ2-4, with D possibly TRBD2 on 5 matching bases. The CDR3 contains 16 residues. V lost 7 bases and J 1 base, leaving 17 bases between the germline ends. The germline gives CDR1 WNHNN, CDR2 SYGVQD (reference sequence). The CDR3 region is CASKDSREDAKNIQYF. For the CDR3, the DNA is TGCGCCAGCAAGGACTCCCGGGAAGATGCCAAAAACATTCAGTACTTC.

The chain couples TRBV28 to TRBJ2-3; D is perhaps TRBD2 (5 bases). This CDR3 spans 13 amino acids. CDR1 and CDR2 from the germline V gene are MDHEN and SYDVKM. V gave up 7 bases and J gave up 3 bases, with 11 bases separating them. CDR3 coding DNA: TGTGCCAGCAACCTTGGCGGGACAGATACGCAGTATTTT. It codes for CASNLGGTDTQYF.

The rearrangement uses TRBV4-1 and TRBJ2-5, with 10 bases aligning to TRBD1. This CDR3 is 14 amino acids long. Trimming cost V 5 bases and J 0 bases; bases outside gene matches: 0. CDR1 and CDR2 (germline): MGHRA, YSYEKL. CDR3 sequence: CASSGQGDQETQYF. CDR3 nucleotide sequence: TGCGCCAGCAGCGGACAGGGGGACCAAGAGACCCAGTACTTC.

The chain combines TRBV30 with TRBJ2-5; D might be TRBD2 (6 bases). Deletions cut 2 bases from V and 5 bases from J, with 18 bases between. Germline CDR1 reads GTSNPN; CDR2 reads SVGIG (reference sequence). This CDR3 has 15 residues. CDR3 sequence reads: CAWSKTRSISETQYF. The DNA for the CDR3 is TGTGCCTGGAGTAAGACTAGGAGTATCTCGGAGACCCAGTACTTC.

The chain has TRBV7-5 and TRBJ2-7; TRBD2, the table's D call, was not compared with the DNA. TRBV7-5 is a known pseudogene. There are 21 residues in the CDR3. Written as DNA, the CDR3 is TGTGCCAGAAAGAACTTCCCACTCACTAGCGGGAGTAATTCGAGCTCCTACGAGCAGTACTTC. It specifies CARKNFPLTSGSNSSSYEQYF.

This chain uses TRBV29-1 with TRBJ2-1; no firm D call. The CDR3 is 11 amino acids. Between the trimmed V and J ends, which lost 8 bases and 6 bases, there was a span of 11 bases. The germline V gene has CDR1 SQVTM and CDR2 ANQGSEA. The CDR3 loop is CSSDPSNEQFF. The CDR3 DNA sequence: TGCAGCTCAGATCCCTCCAATGAGCAGTTCTTC.